One sample yielded the 29 T cell receptor beta chains listed below, sequenced in a study of blood T cell repertoires in COVID-19. Method: immunoSEQ multiplex PCR; TCRdb's copy keeps in-frame clones and lacks some. The table lists just over 25,000 clones, around 90% of them singletons. The sequenced material came from peripheral blood. The receptors shown here come from a man aged 65-85 years with acute or convalescent COVID-19.

The gene calls are TRBV19 and TRBJ2-3; 8 nucleotides line up with TRBD2. The V gene's germline CDR1 is LNHDA and CDR2 SQIVND (reference sequence). V lost 7 bases and J lost 4; bases outside the gene matches: 7. This CDR3 spans 14 amino acids. CDR3 loop: CASTFSGSPDTQYF. CDR3 DNA: TGTGCCAGTACTTTCAGCGGGAGCCCAGATACGCAGTATTTT.

V and J are TRBV4-2 and TRBJ1-6, with no clear D. The germline V gene encodes CDR1 LGHNA and CDR2 YNFKEQ. V shed 0 bases and J shed 10 bases, with 13 bases lying between them. The CDR3 runs 15 residues. The CDR3 spells CASSQEAGSSSPLHF. CDR3 coding DNA: TGTGCCAGCAGCCAAGAGGCAGGTTCGAGCTCACCCCTCCACTTT.

The CDR3 DNA sequence: TGTGCCATCAGTGAGACTAGCGGAGGGGATACGCAGTATTTT. Its protein is CAISETSGGDTQYF. This sequence joins TRBV10-3 and TRBJ2-3; the match to TRBD2 covers 8 bases. Trimming at V came to 2 bases and at J to 6 bases, leaving 4 bases not matched to a gene. The CDR3 is 14 residues long. CDR1 ENHRY and CDR2 SYGVKD come from the germline V gene.

This chain links TRBV27 with TRBJ2-2; the D gene is possibly TRBD1 (7 bases). Germline assignment: CDR1 MNHEY and CDR2 SMNVEV (reference sequence). The length of the CDR3 is 15 residues. The V end lost 6 bases, the J end lost 3 bases, and 14 bases lay between the germline ends. In DNA form, the CDR3 reads TGTGCCAGCAGGCCGCGGGACAGATACACCGGGGAGCTGTTTTTT. As protein: CASRPRDRYTGELFF.

The rearrangement uses TRBV7-3 and TRBJ1-1, with D hard to call. Germline CDR1 is SGHTA and CDR2 is FQGTGA. Trimming stripped 0 bases from V and 2 bases from J, with 4 bases between. The CDR3 loop spans 13 amino acids. The CDR3 reads CASSLTRNTEAFF. The CDR3 coding sequence is TGTGCCAGCAGCTTAACCAGAAACACTGAAGCTTTCTTT.

The rearrangement uses TRBV28 and TRBJ1-2, with D possibly matching TRBD1 (5 bases). The germline V gene has CDR1 MDHEN and CDR2 SYDVKM. The V end lost 6 bases, the J end lost 0 bases, and 14 bases lay between the germline ends. CDR3 length: 15 residues. CDR3 loop: CASSIKGIPNYGYTF. Here the CDR3 DNA reads TGTGCCAGCAGCATAAAGGGGATTCCTAACTATGGCTACACCTTC.

V is TRBV2 and J is TRBJ2-1; TRBD2 matches 10 bases. Germline CDR1 is SNHLY and CDR2 is FYNNEI. V shed 5 bases, J shed 7 bases, and the junction held 11 bases outside the gene matches. This CDR3 spans 16 amino acids. The CDR3 nucleotides are TGTGCCAGCAGTCGAACCGGACTAGCGGCTTTGAATGAGCAGTTCTTC. It yields the protein CASSRTGLAALNEQFF.

CDR3 coding DNA: TGTGCCACCAGCAGCGAGACAGATACGCAGTATTTT. Protein product: CATSSETDTQYF. The chain carries TRBV15 and TRBJ2-3; D remains unclear. The CDR3 loop spans 12 amino acids. Germline values: CDR1 LNHNV, CDR2 YYDKDF (reference sequence). Trimming shortened V by 3 bases and J by 3 bases, and 4 bases separated the two germline ends.

CDR3 nucleotide sequence: TGTGCCAGCAGCTTATTAGGCGGAGGTACGATTTACGAGCAGTACTTC. It translates to CASSLLGGGTIYEQYF. The V and J genes are TRBV7-2 and TRBJ2-7; weak D call: TRBD2 (5 bases). V was shortened by 2 bases and J by 4 bases, with 18 bases between the two germline ends. This CDR3 is 16 amino acids long. Germline CDR1 is SGHTA and CDR2 is FQGNSA.

This CDR3 is CASSLGQGGGAFF. CDR3 coding DNA: TGTGCCAGCAGTTTAGGTCAGGGCGGGGGAGCTTTCTTT. The chain links TRBV28 to TRBJ1-1; maybe TRBD1 (5 bases). The CDR3 sequence is 13 residues long. Germline V gene data show CDR1 as MDHEN and CDR2 as SYDVKM. V lost 2 bases, J lost 10 bases, and 14 bases lay in between. Combining the CDR3 with reference TRBV28 and TRBJ1-1 gives the whole variable domain DVKVTQSSRYLVKRTGEKVFLECVQDMDHENMFWYRQDPGLGLRLIYFSYDVKMKEKGDIPEGYSVSREKKERFSLILESASTNQTSMYLCASSLGQGGGAFFGQGTRLTVV.

This chain joins TRBV7-9 and TRBJ2-1; 9 nucleotides line up with TRBD2. Germline V gene data show CDR1 as SEHNR and CDR2 as FQNEAQ (reference sequence). This CDR3 has 15 amino acids. Trimming cost V 3 bases and J 3 bases; bases outside gene matches: 3. This chain's CDR3 is CASSLTSGFYNEQFF. Here the CDR3 DNA reads TGTGCCAGCAGCTTGACTAGCGGTTTCTACAATGAGCAGTTCTTC.

This clone is a singleton in its sample. This chain uses TRBV4-2 with TRBJ2-3; D might be TRBD2 (7 bases). Looked up from germline, CDR1 is LGHNA and CDR2 is YNFKEQ. The CDR3 is 14 residues long. Trimming took off 1 base at V and 7 bases at J, with 12 bases between the two ends. CDR3: CASSQVGGDNTQYF. CDR3 sequence (DNA): TGTGCCAGCAGCCAAGTTGGGGGGGACAATACGCAGTATTTT.

This chain connects TRBV2 to TRBJ1-4; tentatively, D is TRBD1 (5 bases). The germline CDR1 and CDR2 sequences are SNHLY and FYNNEI. V was clipped by 2 bases and J by 5 bases, with 18 bases between them. This CDR3 is built from 17 residues. This CDR3 is CASSESPTVTLNEKLFF. The CDR3 bases are TGTGCCAGCAGTGAAAGCCCGACAGTTACACTGAATGAAAAACTGTTTTTT.

This rearrangement joins TRBV5-6 to TRBJ2-1; 9 bases are a match to TRBD1. CDR1 and CDR2 (germline): SGHDT, YYEEEE. The CDR3 loop spans 16 amino acids. With 3 bases clipped from V and 7 bases from J, the junction kept 11 bases outside the gene matches. CDR3 protein: CASSSIGQGFRNEQFF. The CDR3 DNA reads as TGTGCCAGCAGCTCAATCGGACAGGGGTTTAGGAATGAGCAGTTCTTC.

V is TRBV4-3 and J is TRBJ2-1, with D possibly being TRBD2 (5 bases). Trimming pared 1 base from V and 0 bases from J, leaving 13 bases between. The CDR3 is 17 amino acids. The V gene's germline CDR1 is LGHNA and CDR2 YSLEER. The CDR3 DNA follows: TGCGCCAGCAGCCAAGCCCCAGCGGTCCCCTCCTACAATGAGCAGTTCTTC. It translates to CASSQAPAVPSYNEQFF.

This clone has more than one count but fewer than ten. V is TRBV7-2 and J is TRBJ2-7, with D possibly TRBD2 on 6 matching bases. Deletions cut 3 bases from V and 0 bases from J, with 15 bases between. The CDR3 is 16 amino acids. The V gene's germline CDR1 is SGHTA and CDR2 FQGNSA. Here the CDR3 reads CASSFLGGASSYEQYF. CDR3 sequence (DNA): TGTGCCAGCAGCTTTCTCGGCGGGGCGAGCTCCTACGAGCAGTACTTC. Using reference TRBV7-2 and TRBJ2-7 for the parts outside the CDR3, the full variable domain is GAGVSQSPSNKVTEKGKDVELRCDPISGHTALYWYRQSLGQGLEFLIYFQGNSAPDKSGLPSDRFSAERTGGSVSTLTIQRTQQEDSAVYLCASSFLGGASSYEQYFGPGTRLTVT.

This chain connects TRBV9 to TRBJ2-2, with 10 positions matching TRBD2. The trim removed 3 bases at V and 7 bases at J, leaving 3 bases unmatched. The germline V gene encodes CDR1 SGDLS and CDR2 YYNGEE. This CDR3 region has 14 residues. CDR3 DNA: TGTGCCAGCAGCGCTAGCGGGAGTAACGGGGAGCTGTTTTTT. Its protein is CASSASGSNGELFF.

V usage is TRBV19 and J usage is TRBJ1-2, with D possibly matching TRBD1 (6 bases). Trimming shortened V by 3 bases and J by 3 bases, and 11 bases separated the two germline ends. CDR3 length: 14 amino acids. The V gene's germline CDR1 is LNHDA and CDR2 SQIVND (reference sequence). The CDR3 region has the DNA TGTGCCAGTAGTATGCGGGGGCTCGACTATGGCTACACCTTC. Translated, it gives CASSMRGLDYGYTF.

This sequence joins TRBV11-2 and TRBJ2-1; no clear D gene. The CDR3 has 15 amino acids. V was trimmed by 1 base and J by 2 bases, leaving 9 bases between them. Looked up from germline, CDR1 is SGHAT and CDR2 is FQNNGV. The CDR3 is CASSLVLLTYNEQFF. CDR3 bases: TGTGCCAGCAGCTTAGTACTCCTAACCTACAATGAGCAGTTCTTC.

The rearrangement uses TRBV5-4 and TRBJ2-7; the match to TRBD1 covers 7 bases. Germline loops: CDR1 SGHNT, CDR2 YYREEE (reference sequence). V lost 4 bases to trimming and J lost 3 bases; unmatched junction nucleotides: 4. The length of the CDR3 is 13 residues. The CDR3 DNA sequence: TGTGCCAGCAGCCTGAGGACAGGCTACGAGCAGTACTTC. Translation gives CASSLRTGYEQYF.

The chain is built from TRBV20-1 and TRBJ1-6; D is unresolved. V lost 0 bases, J lost 10 bases, and 4 bases lay in between. The CDR3 loop spans 11 amino acids. Per germline, CDR1 DFQATT and CDR2 SNEGSKA (reference sequence). The CDR3 here is CSARDQSPLHF. The CDR3 nucleotides are TGCAGTGCTAGAGACCAGTCACCCCTCCACTTT.

This clone came up once. This sequence joins TRBV7-2 and TRBJ1-5; D is unclear. Trimming shortened V by 1 base and J by 5 bases, and 15 bases separated the two germline ends. Germline V gene lookup returns CDR1 SGHTA and CDR2 FQGNSA. The CDR3 is 16 amino acids. The CDR3 here is CASSLEILRVDQPQHF. The CDR3 DNA reads TGTGCCAGCAGCTTAGAAATATTGCGGGTGGATCAGCCCCAGCATTTT.

The gene calls are TRBV10-3 and TRBJ2-3; 9 bases are shared with TRBD2. The V segment lost 0 bases and the J segment 7 bases; nucleotides outside the gene matches: 5. This CDR3 has 15 residues. Germline CDR1 and CDR2: ENHRY and SYGVKD. Here the CDR3 DNA reads TGTGCCATCAGTGAGTCACAGCGGGAGGTTAATACGCAGTATTTT. Translation gives CAISESQREVNTQYF.

This clone has a single count. The chain couples TRBV18 to TRBJ1-1; 11 bases are shared with TRBD1. This CDR3 has 15 residues. CDR1 KGHSH and CDR2 LQKENI come from the germline V gene. Trimming at V came to 5 bases and at J to 4 bases, leaving 6 bases not matched to a gene. CDR3 protein: CASSVGQGGFTEAFF. DNA of the CDR3: TGTGCCAGCTCAGTGGGACAGGGGGGATTCACTGAAGCTTTCTTT. Based on the CDR3 plus reference TRBV18 and TRBJ1-1, the full variable domain is NAGVMQNPRHLVRRRGQEARLRCSPMKGHSHVYWYRQLPEEGLKFMVYLQKENIIDESGMPKERFSAEFPKEGPSILRIQQVVRGDSAAYFCASSVGQGGFTEAFFGQGTRLTVV.

J is TRBJ1-1 and V is TRBV4-3, with D uncertain. The CDR3 is made up of 15 amino acids. Germline CDR1 reads LGHNA; CDR2 reads YSLEER. Trimming shortened V by 3 bases and J by 3 bases, and 14 bases separated the two germline ends. The CDR3 coding sequence is TGCGCCAGCAGCCAGAATCTGGGAGAACACACTGAAGCTTTCTTT. Translated, it gives CASSQNLGEHTEAFF.

The chain couples TRBV24-1 to TRBJ2-1; D not resolved. CDR3 size: 14 residues. In germline, CDR1 is KGHDR, CDR2 SFDVKD. Deletions cut 4 bases from V and 4 bases from J, with 10 bases between. The CDR3 DNA reads as TGTGCCACCAGTGAAACCGGGTCATACAATGAGCAGTTCTTC. Translating gives CATSETGSYNEQFF.

The chain couples TRBV18 to TRBJ2-5, with D possibly being TRBD2 (6 bases). Germline V gene data show CDR1 as KGHSH and CDR2 as LQKENI. The CDR3 extends over 16 amino acids. V gave up 3 bases and J gave up 5 bases, with 19 bases separating them. CDR3 in DNA: TGTGCCAGCTCACCTCTCACCGGGACTTCAGGGGAGACCCAGTACTTC. Encoded protein: CASSPLTGTSGETQYF.

This sequence joins TRBV3-1 (or the pseudogene TRBV3-2) and TRBJ2-1; a weak D match, TRBD2 (6 bases). Trimming removed 1 base at V and 11 bases at J, with 12 bases between. Germline V CDR1 and CDR2: LGHDT, YNNKEL (reference sequence). This CDR3 has 13 amino acids. The CDR3 sequence: CASSQAAGTKQFF. CDR3 nucleotides: TGTGCCAGCAGCCAAGCTGCGGGGACCAAGCAGTTCTTC.

The chain uses TRBV7-2 and TRBJ1-2, with D possibly TRBD1 on 6 matching bases. The CDR3 is made up of 12 amino acids. The V gene lost 5 bases and the J gene lost 8 bases, with 12 bases spanning the gap. Per the germline V gene, CDR1 is SGHTA and CDR2 is FQGNSA. CDR3: CASSTQGAGYTF. CDR3 coding DNA: TGTGCCAGCAGCACACAGGGAGCCGGCTACACCTTC.